This T cell receptor beta chain derives from a study of blood T cell repertoires in COVID-19. At the level of the study: Samples taken during acute and convalescent COVID-19 were collected in the United States, Italy and Spain. The analysed material was cDNA or gDNA that came from T cells, B-cell-depleted T cells, or PBMCs.

CDR1 and CDR2 from the germline V gene are LGHDT and YNNKEL (reference sequence). The junction had 5 bases not matched to a gene; V was cut back by 4 bases and J by 0 bases. This CDR3 contains 16 residues. Per the original data handling: Scientists estimated how many nucleated cells there were by amplifying reference gene primers. Sequencing was performed with immunoSEQ multiplex PCR; in TCRdb, only in-frame clones are kept and a portion is missing. Clone size and V and J calls were adopted from that table, with D and trimming inferred from the DNA. The sample yields some 110,000 clones, 75% to 90% seen once.

This clonotype was obtained from a man aged 60 to 75 with acute or convalescent COVID-19. The sample comprised peripheral blood. J is TRBJ2-2 and V is TRBV3-1 (or the pseudogene TRBV3-2), with 7 positions matching TRBD1. In DNA form, the CDR3 reads TGTGCCAGCAGCCCAACAGGGGCCTCGAACACCGGGGAGCTGTTTTTT. This gives the protein CASSPTGASNTGELFF.